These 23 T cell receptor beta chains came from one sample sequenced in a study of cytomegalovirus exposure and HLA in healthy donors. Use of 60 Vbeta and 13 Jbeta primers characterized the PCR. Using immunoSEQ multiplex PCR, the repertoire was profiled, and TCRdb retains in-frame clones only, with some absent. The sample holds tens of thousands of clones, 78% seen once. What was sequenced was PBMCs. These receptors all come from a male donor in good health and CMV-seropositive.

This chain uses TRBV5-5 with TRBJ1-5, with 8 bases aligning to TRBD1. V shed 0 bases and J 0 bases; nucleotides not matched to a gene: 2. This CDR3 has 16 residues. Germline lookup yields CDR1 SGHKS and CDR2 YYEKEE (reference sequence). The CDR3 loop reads CASSLVTGVSNQPQHF. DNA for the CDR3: TGTGCCAGCAGCTTGGTGACAGGGGTTAGCAATCAGCCCCAGCATTTT.

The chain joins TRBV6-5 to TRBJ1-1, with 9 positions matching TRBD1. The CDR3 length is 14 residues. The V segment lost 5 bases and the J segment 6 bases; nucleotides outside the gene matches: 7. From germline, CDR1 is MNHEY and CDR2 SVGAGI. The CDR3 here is CASSPGQGGSEAFF. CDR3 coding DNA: TGTGCCAGCAGTCCGGGACAGGGAGGTTCTGAAGCTTTCTTT.

The CDR3 loop is CASSPAGGTDTQYF. The CDR3 DNA sequence: TGTGCCAGTAGTCCGGCAGGGGGTACAGATACGCAGTATTTT. The J gene is TRBJ2-3, the V gene TRBV19, with TRBD1 identical over 7 bases. The germline V gene has CDR1 LNHDA and CDR2 SQIVND (reference sequence). CDR3 length: 14 amino acids. J gave up 3 bases and V 5 bases, and 5 bases lay outside the gene matches.

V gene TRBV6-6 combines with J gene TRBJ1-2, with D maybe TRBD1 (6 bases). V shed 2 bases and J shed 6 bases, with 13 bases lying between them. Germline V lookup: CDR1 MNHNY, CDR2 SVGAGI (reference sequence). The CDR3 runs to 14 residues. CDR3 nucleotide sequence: TGTGCCAGCAGTTACAACCAAAACAGGGATGGCTACACCTTC. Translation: CASSYNQNRDGYTF.

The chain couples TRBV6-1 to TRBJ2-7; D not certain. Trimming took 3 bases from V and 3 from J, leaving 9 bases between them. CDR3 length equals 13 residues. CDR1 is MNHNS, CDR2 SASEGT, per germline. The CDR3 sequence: CASSDSAGYEQYF. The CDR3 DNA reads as TGTGCCAGCAGTGATTCAGCAGGCTACGAGCAGTACTTC.

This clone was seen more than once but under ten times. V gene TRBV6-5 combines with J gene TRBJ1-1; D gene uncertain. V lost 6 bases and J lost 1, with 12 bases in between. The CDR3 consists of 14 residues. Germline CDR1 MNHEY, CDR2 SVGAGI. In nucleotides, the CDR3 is TGTGCCAGCAGCAACAGCCCTTCGAACACTGAAGCTTTCTTT. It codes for CASSNSPSNTEAFF.

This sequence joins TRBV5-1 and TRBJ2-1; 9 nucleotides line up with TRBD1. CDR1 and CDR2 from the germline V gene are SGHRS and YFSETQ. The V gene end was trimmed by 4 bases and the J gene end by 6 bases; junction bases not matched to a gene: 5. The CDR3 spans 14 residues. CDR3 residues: CASSRQGGFNEQFF. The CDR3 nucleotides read TGCGCCAGCAGCAGACAGGGGGGTTTCAATGAGCAGTTCTTC.

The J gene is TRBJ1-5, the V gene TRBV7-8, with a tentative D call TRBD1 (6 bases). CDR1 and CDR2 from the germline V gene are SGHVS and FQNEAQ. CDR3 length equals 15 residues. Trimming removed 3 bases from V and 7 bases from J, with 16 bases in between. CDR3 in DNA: TGTGCCAGCAGCTTGTCCAGGGGCAAGGAACAGCCCCAGCATTTT. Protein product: CASSLSRGKEQPQHF.

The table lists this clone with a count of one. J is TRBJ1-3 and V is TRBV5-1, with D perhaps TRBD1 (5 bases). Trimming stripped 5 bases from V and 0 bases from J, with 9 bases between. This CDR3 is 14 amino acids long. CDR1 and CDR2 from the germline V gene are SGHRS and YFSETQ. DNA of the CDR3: TGCGCCAGCAGTGGCCAGGGCTCTGGAAACACCATATATTTT. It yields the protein CASSGQGSGNTIYF. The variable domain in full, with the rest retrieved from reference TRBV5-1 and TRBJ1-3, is KAGVTQTPRYLIKTRGQQVTLSCSPISGHRSVSWYQQTPGQGLQFLFEYFSETQRNKGNFPGRFSGRQFSNSRSEMNVSTLELGDSALYLCASSGQGSGNTIYFGEGSWLTVV.

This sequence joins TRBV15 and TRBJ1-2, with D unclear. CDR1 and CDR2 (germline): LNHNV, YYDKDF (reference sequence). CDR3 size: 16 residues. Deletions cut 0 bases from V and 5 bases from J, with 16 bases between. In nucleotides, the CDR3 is TGTGCCACCAGCAGAGATTTTACGGGGAGCGAGTATGGCTACACCTTC. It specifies CATSRDFTGSEYGYTF. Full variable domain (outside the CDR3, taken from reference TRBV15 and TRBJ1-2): DAMVIQNPRYQVTQFGKPVTLSCSQTLNHNVMYWYQQKSSQAPKLLFHYYDKDFNNEADTPDNFQSRRPNTSFCFLDIRSPGLGDTAMYLCATSRDFTGSEYGYTFGSGTRLTVV.

The CDR3 coding sequence is TGTGCCAGCAGCCACGACCAGCGGTCCGGGGAGCTGTTTTTT. As protein: CASSHDQRSGELFF. The rearrangement uses TRBV7-7 and TRBJ2-2, with a weak D call TRBD2 (5 bases). In germline, CDR1 is SSHAT, CDR2 FNYEAQ (reference sequence). CDR3 length equals 14 residues. V was shortened by 5 bases and J by 6 bases, with 13 bases between the two germline ends.

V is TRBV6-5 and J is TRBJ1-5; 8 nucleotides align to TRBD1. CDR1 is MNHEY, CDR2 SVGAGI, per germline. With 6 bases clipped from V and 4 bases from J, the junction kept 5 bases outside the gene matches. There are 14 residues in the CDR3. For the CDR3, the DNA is TGTGCCAGCAGCAGGGGGCAGGGAAATCAGCCCCAGCATTTT. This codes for CASSRGQGNQPQHF.

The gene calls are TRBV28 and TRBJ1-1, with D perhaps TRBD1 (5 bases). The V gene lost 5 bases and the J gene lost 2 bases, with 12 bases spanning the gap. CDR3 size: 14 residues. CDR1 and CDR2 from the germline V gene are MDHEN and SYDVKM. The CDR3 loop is CASSGGQGNTEAFF. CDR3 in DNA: TGTGCCAGCAGTGGCGGTCAGGGTAACACTGAAGCTTTCTTT.

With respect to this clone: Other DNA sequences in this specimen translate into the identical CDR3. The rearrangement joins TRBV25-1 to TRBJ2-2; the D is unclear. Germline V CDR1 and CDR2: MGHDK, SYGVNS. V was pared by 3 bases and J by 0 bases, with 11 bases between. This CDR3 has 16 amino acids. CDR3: CASSDTRGANTGELFF. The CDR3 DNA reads TGTGCCAGCAGTGACACTCGAGGCGCGAACACCGGGGAGCTGTTTTTT.

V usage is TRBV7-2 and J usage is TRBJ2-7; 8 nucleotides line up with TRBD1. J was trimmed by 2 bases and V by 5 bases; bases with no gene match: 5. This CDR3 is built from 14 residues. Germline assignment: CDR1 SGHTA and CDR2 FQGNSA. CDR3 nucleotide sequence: TGTGCCAGCAGCCCACCGACAGGGGCCTACGAGCAGTACTTC. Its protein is CASSPPTGAYEQYF.

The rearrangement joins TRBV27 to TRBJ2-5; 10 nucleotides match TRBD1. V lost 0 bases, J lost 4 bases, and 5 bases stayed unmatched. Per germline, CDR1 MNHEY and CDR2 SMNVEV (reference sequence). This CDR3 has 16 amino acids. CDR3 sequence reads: CASSLSGQGTSETQYF. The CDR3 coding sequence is TGTGCCAGCAGTTTATCGGGACAGGGGACATCAGAGACCCAGTACTTC.

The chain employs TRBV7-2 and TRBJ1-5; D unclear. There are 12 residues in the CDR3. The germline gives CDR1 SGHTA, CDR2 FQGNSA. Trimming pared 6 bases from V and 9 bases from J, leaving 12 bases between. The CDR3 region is CASSSNASPQHF. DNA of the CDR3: TGTGCCAGCAGTTCTAACGCGTCGCCCCAGCATTTT.

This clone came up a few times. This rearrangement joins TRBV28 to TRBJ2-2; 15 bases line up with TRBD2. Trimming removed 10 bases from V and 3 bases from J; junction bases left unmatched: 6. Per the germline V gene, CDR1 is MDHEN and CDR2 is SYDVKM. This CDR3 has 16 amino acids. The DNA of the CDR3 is TGTGCCACCGGACTAGCGGGAGGGTTGGACACCGGGGAGCTGTTTTTT. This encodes CATGLAGGLDTGELFF.

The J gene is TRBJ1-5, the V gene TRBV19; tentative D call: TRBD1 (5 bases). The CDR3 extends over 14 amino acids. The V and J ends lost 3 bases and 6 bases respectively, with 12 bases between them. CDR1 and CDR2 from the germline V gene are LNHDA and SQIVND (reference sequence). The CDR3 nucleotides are TGTGCCAGTAGTATTTCTGCAGGGTTTCAGCCCCAGCATTTT. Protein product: CASSISAGFQPQHF.

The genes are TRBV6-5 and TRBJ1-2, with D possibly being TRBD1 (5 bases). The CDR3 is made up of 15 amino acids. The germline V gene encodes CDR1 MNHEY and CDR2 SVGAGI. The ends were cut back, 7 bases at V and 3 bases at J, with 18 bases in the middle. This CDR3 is CASKPNGGGDYGYTF. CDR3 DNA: TGTGCCAGCAAACCAAACGGCGGGGGGGACTATGGCTACACCTTC.

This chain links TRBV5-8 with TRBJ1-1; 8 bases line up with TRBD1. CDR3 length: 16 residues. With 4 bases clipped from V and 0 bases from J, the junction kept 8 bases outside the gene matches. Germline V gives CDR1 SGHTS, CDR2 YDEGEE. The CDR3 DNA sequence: TGTGCCAGCAGCCCGGGACAGGAGGCATTGAACACTGAAGCTTTCTTT. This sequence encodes CASSPGQEALNTEAFF.

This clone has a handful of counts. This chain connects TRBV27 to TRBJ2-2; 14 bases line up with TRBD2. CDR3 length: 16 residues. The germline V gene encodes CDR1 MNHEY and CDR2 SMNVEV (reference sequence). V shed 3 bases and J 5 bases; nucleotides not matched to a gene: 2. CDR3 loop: CASSFGTSGRTGELFF. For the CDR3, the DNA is TGTGCCAGCAGTTTCGGGACTAGCGGGAGAACCGGGGAGCTGTTTTTT.

The CDR3 DNA reads TGCAGTGCTAGAGAGGACAATGGCTACACCTTC. It encodes CSAREDNGYTF. The V gene is TRBV20-1, the J gene TRBJ1-2, with TRBD1 as a possible D gene (5 bases). CDR3 length: 11 residues. Germline CDR1 reads DFQATT; CDR2 reads SNEGSKA (reference sequence). Trimming cost V 0 bases and J 6 bases, with 5 bases left between them.